This T cell receptor (beta chain) came from a study of blood T cell repertoires in COVID-19. Study overall: Whether acute or convalescent, the COVID-19 samples came from the United States, Italy and Spain.

Germline V gene sequence: CDR1 LNHDA, CDR2 SQIVND (reference sequence). This CDR3 is 15 amino acids long. The V end lost 5 bases, the J end lost 2 bases, and 16 bases lay between the germline ends. This clone appeared a few times. In the original processing: Cell counts per sample came from amplifying reference gene primers. The protocol was immunoSEQ multiplex PCR, while the TCRdb copy is restricted to in-frame clones and leaves out a portion. The V and J calls and clone size come from that table; D and trimming were worked out from the DNA. Of over 75,000 clones in the sample, 70% to 90% were seen once.

The rearrangement links TRBV19 to TRBJ2-7; D ambiguous. Sequencing was performed on peripheral blood. This receptor was taken from a man aged 50 to 60 with COVID-19, enrolled during active disease. CDR3 residues: CASSSEDHSPYEQYF. The CDR3, as DNA: TGTGCCAGTAGTTCCGAGGATCATTCCCCCTACGAGCAGTACTTC.